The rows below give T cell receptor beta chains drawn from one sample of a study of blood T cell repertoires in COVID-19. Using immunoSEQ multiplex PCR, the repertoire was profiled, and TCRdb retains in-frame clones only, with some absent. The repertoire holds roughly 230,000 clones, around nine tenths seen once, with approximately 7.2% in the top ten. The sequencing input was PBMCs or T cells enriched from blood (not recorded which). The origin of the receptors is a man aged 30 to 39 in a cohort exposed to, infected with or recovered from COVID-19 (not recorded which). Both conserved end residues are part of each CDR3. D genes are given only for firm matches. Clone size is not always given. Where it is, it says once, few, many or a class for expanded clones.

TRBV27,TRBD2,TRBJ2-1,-,CASSKREATYNEQFF,TGTGCCAGCAGTAAGCGGGAGGCCACCTACAATGAGCAGTTCTTC
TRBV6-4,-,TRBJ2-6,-,CASSPDSGANVLTF,TGTGCCAGCAGCCCAGACTCTGGGGCCAACGTCCTGACTTTC
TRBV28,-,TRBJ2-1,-,CASRLRSGFSYNEQFF,TGTGCCAGCAGACTCCGATCAGGGTTTTCCTACAATGAGCAGTTCTTC
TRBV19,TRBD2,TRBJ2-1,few,CASSGQTSGFYNEQFF,TGTGCCAGTAGTGGACAGACTAGCGGGTTCTACAATGAGCAGTTCTTC
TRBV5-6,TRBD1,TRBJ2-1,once,CASSLGALTGGEQFF,TGTGCCAGCAGCTTGGGCGCCCTCACAGGGGGTGAGCAGTTCTTC
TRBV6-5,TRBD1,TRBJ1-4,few,CASRGQGGNEKLFF,TGTGCCAGCAGGGGACAGGGCGGTAATGAAAAACTGTTTTTT
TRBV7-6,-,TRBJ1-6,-,CASSLEPGVGNSPLHF,TGTGCCAGCAGCTTAGAGCCCGGGGTTGGTAATTCACCCCTCCACTTT
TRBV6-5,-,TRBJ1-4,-,CASSSSATNEKLFF,TGTGCCAGCAGTTCCTCCGCAACTAATGAAAAACTGTTTTTT
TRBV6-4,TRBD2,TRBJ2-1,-,CASSEMGLAGRNEQFF,TGTGCCAGCAGTGAGATGGGACTAGCGGGACGGAATGAGCAGTTCTTC
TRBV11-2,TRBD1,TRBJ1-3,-,CASSGGTGGRNTIYF,TGTGCCAGCAGCGGTGGGACAGGGGGAAGAAACACCATATATTTT
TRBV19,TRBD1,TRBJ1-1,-,CASSMGTVEAFF,TGTGCCAGTAGTATGGGGACAGTTGAAGCTTTCTTT
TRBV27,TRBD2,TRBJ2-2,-,CATSLGRAQAGELFF,TGTGCCACGTCTCTAGGGAGGGCCCAGGCCGGGGAGCTGTTTTTT
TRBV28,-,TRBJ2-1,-,CASTGASRYNEQFF,TGTGCCAGTACAGGAGCTTCCCGGTACAATGAGCAGTTCTTC
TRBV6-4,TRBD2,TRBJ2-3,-,CASSDSASGRVQQYF,TGTGCCAGCAGTGACTCGGCTAGCGGGAGGGTCCAACAGTATTTT
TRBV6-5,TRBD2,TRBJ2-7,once,CASSPSGRPYYEQYF,TGTGCCAGCAGTCCTAGCGGGAGGCCCTACTACGAGCAGTACTTC
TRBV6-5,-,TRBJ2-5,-,CASSYEADKETQYF,TGTGCCAGCAGTTACGAGGCAGATAAAGAGACCCAGTACTTC
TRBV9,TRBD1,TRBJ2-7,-,CASSVIRDRAYEQYF,TGTGCCAGCAGCGTGATCCGGGACAGGGCCTACGAGCAGTACTTC